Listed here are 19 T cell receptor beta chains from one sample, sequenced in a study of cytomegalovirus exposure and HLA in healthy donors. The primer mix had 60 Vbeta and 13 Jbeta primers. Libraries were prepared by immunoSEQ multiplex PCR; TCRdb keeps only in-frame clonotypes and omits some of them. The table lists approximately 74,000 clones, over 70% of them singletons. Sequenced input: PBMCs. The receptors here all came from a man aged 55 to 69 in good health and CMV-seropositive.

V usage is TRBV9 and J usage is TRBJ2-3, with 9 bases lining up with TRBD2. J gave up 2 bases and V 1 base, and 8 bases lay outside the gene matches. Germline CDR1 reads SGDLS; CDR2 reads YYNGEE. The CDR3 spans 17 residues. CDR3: CASSVLASGAYTDTQYF. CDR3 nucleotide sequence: TGTGCCAGCAGCGTATTGGCTAGCGGGGCTTACACAGATACGCAGTATTTT. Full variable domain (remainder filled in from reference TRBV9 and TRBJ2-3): DSGVTQTPKHLITATGQRVTLRCSPRSGDLSVYWYQQSLDQGLQFLIQYYNGEERAKGNILERFSAQQFPDLHSELNLSSLELGDSALYFCASSVLASGAYTDTQYFGPGTRLTVL.

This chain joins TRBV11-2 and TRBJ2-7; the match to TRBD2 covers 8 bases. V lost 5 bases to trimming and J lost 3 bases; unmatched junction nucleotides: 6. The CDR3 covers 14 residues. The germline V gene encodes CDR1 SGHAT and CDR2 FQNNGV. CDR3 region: CASSPGSGSYEQYF. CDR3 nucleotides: TGTGCCAGCAGCCCTGGAAGCGGGAGCTACGAGCAGTACTTC.

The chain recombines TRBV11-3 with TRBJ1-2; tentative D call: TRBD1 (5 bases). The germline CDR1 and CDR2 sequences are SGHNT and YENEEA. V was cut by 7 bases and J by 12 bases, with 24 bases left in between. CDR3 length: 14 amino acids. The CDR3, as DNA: TGTGCCAGCACTCGAAGGGAGGGGATGGAGGGCCACACCTTC. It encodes CASTRREGMEGHTF. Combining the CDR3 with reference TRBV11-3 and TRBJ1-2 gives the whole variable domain EAGVVQSPRYKIIEKKQPVAFWCNPISGHNTLYWYLQNLGQGPELLIRYENEEAVDDSQLPKDRFSAERLKGVDSTLKIQPAELGDSAVYLCASTRREGMEGHTFGSGTRLTVV.

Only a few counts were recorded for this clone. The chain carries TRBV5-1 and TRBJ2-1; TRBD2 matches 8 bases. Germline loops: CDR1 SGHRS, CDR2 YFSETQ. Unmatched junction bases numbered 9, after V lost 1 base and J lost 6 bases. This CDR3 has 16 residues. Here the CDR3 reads CASSLRVAGGRNEQFF. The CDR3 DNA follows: TGCGCCAGCAGCTTGAGGGTCGCGGGAGGACGCAATGAGCAGTTCTTC. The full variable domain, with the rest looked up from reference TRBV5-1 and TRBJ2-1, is KAGVTQTPRYLIKTRGQQVTLSCSPISGHRSVSWYQQTPGQGLQFLFEYFSETQRNKGNFPGRFSGRQFSNSRSEMNVSTLELGDSALYLCASSLRVAGGRNEQFFGPGTRLTVL.

CDR3 amino acids: CASQAGSSYEQYF. The CDR3 DNA follows: TGTGCCTCCCAAGCAGGGTCCTCCTACGAGCAGTACTTC. This chain joins TRBV27 and TRBJ2-5; perhaps TRBD1 as D (5 bases). The tail of the sequence fits TRBJ2-7 better, so the J call may be wrong. Germline V gene lookup returns CDR1 MNHEY and CDR2 SMNVEV (reference sequence). This CDR3 has 13 amino acids.

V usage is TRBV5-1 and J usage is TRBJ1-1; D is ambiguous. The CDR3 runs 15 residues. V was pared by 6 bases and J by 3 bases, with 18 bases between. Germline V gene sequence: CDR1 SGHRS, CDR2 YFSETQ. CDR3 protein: CASKDPTGFDTEAFF. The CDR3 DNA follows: TGCGCCAGCAAGGATCCGACGGGGTTTGACACTGAAGCTTTCTTT.

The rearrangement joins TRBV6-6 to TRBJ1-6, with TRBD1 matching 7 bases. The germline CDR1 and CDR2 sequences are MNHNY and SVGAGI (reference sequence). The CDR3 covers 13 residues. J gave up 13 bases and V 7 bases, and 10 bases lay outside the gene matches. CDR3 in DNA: TGTGCCAGCAACCTCGACAGGGAATTTCCCCTCCACTTT. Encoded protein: CASNLDREFPLHF.

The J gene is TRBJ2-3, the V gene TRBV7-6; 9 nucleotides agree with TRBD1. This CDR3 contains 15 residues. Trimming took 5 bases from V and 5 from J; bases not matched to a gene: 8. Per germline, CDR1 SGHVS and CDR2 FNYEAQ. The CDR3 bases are TGTGCCAGCAGCCCGAGGACAGGGGCAGAAGATACGCAGTATTTT. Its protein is CASSPRTGAEDTQYF.

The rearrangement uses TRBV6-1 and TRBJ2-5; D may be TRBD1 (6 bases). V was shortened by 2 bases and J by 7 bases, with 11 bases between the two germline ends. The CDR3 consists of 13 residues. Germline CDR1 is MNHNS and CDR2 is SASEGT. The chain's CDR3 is CASSEFGGVTQYF. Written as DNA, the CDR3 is TGTGCCAGCAGTGAATTTGGGGGCGTGACCCAGTACTTC.

As DNA, the CDR3 is TGTGCCAGCAGCTTCGGGAGCTCCTACGAGCAGTACTTC. It is translated as CASSFGSSYEQYF. V usage is TRBV11-2 and J usage is TRBJ2-7, with D possibly TRBD2 on 6 matching bases. The CDR3 is made up of 13 amino acids. Germline CDR1 is SGHAT and CDR2 is FQNNGV. V was trimmed by 3 bases and J by 0 bases, leaving 6 bases between them.

The CDR3 sequence is CASFPVNTEAFF. CDR3 sequence (DNA): TGCGCCAGTTTCCCCGTGAACACTGAAGCTTTCTTT. The gene calls are TRBV4-1 and TRBJ1-1; D is unresolved. Germline assignment: CDR1 MGHRA and CDR2 YSYEKL. The CDR3 totals 12 residues. Between the trimmed V and J ends, which lost 9 bases and 0 bases, there was a span of 8 bases.

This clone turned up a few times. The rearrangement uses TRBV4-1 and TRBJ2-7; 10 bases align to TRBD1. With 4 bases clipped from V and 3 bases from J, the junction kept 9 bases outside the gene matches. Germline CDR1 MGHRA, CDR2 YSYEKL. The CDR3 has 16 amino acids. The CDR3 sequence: CASSPFRQGANYEQYF. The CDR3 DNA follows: TGCGCCAGCAGCCCTTTCAGACAGGGGGCAAACTACGAGCAGTACTTC.

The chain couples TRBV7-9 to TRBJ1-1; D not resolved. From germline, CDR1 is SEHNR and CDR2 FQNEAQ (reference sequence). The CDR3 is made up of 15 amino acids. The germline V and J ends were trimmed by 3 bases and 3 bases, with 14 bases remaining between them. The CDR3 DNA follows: TGTGCCAGCAGCTTCCTCGGGGTTAGGGACACTGAAGCTTTCTTT. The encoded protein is CASSFLGVRDTEAFF.

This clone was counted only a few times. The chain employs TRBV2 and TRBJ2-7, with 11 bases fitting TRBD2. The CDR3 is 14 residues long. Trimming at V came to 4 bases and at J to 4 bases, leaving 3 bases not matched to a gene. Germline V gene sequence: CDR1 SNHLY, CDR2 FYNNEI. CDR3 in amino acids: CASSGRLAGYEQYF. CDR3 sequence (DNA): TGTGCCAGCAGTGGAAGACTAGCGGGGTACGAGCAGTACTTC. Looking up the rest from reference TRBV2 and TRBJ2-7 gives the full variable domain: EPEVTQTPSHQVTQMGQEVILRCVPISNHLYFYWYRQILGQKVEFLVSFYNNEISEKSEIFDDQFSVERPDGSNFTLKIRSTKLEDSAMYFCASSGRLAGYEQYFGPGTRLTVT.

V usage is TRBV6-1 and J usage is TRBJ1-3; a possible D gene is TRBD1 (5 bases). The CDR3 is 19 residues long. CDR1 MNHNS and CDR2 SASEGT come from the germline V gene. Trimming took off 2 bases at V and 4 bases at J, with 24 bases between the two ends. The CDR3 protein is CASSELSINLGPSGNTIYF. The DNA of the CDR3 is TGTGCCAGCAGTGAACTGTCTATTAACCTGGGGCCTTCGGGAAACACCATATATTTT.

The CDR3 region is CASSQENRASYNEQFF. CDR3 coding DNA: TGCGCCAGCAGCCAAGAAAACAGGGCCTCCTACAATGAGCAGTTCTTC. The chain uses TRBV4-1 and TRBJ2-1; TRBD1 is a possible D gene (6 bases). Trimming stripped 0 bases from V and 0 bases from J, with 9 bases between. Germline V gives CDR1 MGHRA, CDR2 YSYEKL. This CDR3 comprises 16 residues.

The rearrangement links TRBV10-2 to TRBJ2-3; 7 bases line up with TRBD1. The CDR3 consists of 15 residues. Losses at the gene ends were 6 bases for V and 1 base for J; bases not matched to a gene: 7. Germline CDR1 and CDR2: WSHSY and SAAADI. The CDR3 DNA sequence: TGCGCCAGCAGGACCACCGGGACAGGCACAGATACGCAGTATTTT. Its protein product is CASRTTGTGTDTQYF.

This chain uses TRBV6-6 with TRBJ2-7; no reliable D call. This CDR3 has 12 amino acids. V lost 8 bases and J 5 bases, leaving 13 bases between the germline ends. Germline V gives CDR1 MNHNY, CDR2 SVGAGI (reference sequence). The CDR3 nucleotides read TGTGCCAGCTTTCGACACGAGAACGAGCAGTACTTC. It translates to CASFRHENEQYF.

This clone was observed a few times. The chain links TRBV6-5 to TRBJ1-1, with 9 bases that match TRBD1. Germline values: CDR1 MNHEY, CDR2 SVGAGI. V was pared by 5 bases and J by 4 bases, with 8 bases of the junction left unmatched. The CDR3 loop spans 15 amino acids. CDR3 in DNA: TGTGCCAGCAGTGGTTTGGGACAGGGTATCACTGAAGCTTTCTTT. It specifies CASSGLGQGITEAFF.